The present T cell receptor (beta chain) was sequenced within a study of CD49a tissue-resident CD8 T cells in human skin (dated 2017 in TCRdb). Regarding the research as a whole: The study examined tissue-resident memory CD8+ T cell subsets in human skin defined by CD49a, CD69 and CD103 expression.

Library preparation was by the immunoSEQ multiplex PCR assay. In the source study's methods: Across the sorted blood, dermal and epidermal CD8+ T cell populations, TCR V beta family usage frequencies were compared. The table comes from immuneACCESS by way of TCRdb, which keeps in-frame sequences with V and J called. Part of the clones is missing from these tables; in studies checked, under half for an unresolved V gene and the rest for unknown reasons. V, J and clone size were drawn from that table, and D and trimming were deduced from the DNA. This sample is represented by about 840 clones; about 76% of them were singletons. 10% to 15% of the sample rests with the top ten. A word on this clone: This clone's antigen is unknown. Base qualities were left out, and no much larger clone turns up one base away.

In sorted CD8+ T cells obtained from the blood, dermis and epidermis of about 5 healthy donors, TCR beta CDR3 regions were analysed. Both blood and skin samples were provided by each TCR-sequenced donor, and all TCR-sequenced donors were healthy individuals. Sorting was used to isolate CD8+ T cell populations ahead of TCR beta sequencing. Sequenced: CLA- CD8+ effector memory T cells sorted from blood. The origin of this receptor is a human donor in good health.

At the DNA level, the sequence is TGTGCCAGCAGTAAACAGGGAGAGGGTTCACCCCTCCACTTT. This is translated as CASSKQGEGSPLHF. The chain employs TRBV6-1 and TRBJ1-6; TRBD1 could be the D gene, as 6 bases match. Deletion took 5 bases off V and 9 bases off J, with a span of 14 bases between the germline ends. Looking up the germline V gene yields CDR1 MNHNS and CDR2 SASEGT. The CDR3 covers 14 residues, taking in both the cysteine and the phenylalanine. Only the CDR3 DNA stays, 42 bases, in frame from base 1.